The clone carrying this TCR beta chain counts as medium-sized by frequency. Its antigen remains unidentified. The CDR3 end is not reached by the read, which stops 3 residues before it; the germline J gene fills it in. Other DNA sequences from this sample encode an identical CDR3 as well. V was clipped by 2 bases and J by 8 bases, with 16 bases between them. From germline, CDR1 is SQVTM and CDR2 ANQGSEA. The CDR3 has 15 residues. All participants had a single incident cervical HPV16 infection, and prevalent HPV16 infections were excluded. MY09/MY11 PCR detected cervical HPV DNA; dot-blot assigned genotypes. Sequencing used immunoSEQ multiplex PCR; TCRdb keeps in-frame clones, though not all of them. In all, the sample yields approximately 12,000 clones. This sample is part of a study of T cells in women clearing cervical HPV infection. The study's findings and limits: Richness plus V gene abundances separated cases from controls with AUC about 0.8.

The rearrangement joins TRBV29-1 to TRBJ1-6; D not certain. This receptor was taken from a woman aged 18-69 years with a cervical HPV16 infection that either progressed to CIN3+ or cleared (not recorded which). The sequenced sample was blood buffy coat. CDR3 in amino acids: CSVESIGSVDSPLHF. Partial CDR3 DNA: TGCAGCGTTGAAAGCATAGGGTCGGTAGATTCACCC.